This T cell receptor (beta chain) was identified during a study of T-cell reconstitution after alpha-beta-depleted transplantation in children. CDR3 length equals 10 residues. There are many counts of this clonotype. Its antigen is undetermined. The authors prepared the TCRbeta library with unique molecular identifiers. TCRdb re-analysed the PCR reads in MiXCR, keeping a single row per CDR3 protein. The profile covers around 300,000 distinct CDR3 sequences, with roughly a tenth appearing a single time and 7% to 9.5% taken by the ten largest. General study points: Where some patients showed high TCRbeta diversity at day 60, it came from recipient T cells and thymic progenitors that had survived. One year post-transplant, T-cell counts and diversity were largely derived from T cells produced anew.

The chain is built from TRBV21-1 and TRBJ1-4. The DNA matches TRBJ2-2 better at its end, which makes the J call doubtful. TRBV21-1 is a pseudogene segment. This TCR was sampled from a boy younger than two with acute myeloid leukemia, due to receive a stem cell transplant. Sequences were derived from PBMCs, sampled before TCRalphabeta/CD19-depleted stem cell transplant. This CDR3 is CASSRTELFF. The CDR3 DNA sequence: TGTGCCAGCAGCAGAACGGAGCTGTTTTTT.